The rows below give T cell receptor beta chains drawn from one sample of a study of glioma-infiltrating T cells. Using its own MiXCR run on the multiplex PCR reads, TCRdb lists one record per CDR3 protein. The sample comprises around 190,000 distinct CDR3 sequences, more than 35% of which are singletons, and roughly 5.5% rests with the top ten. Sequenced material: glioma tissue, nonneoplastic brain tissue, or PBMCs (not recorded which). These receptor sequences come from a human donor with low-grade glioma or glioblastoma, undergoing nonglioma brain surgery, or in good health (not recorded which). The CDR3 runs from the conserved cysteine through the conserved F or W. Each record gives: V gene, clone size, J gene, D gene, CDR3 protein, CDR3 DNA. D genes are given only for firm matches. A clone size is listed for some rows: how often the clone was seen (once, few, many), or a class if it is expanded.

V: TRBV15; size: many; J: TRBJ2-3; D: TRBD2; CDR3: CATSREWSGRTDTQYF; DNA: TGTGCCACCAGCAGAGAGTGGAGCGGGAGAACAGATACGCAGTATTTT
V: TRBV6-2/TRBV6-3; size: NA; J: TRBJ2-1; D: NA; CDR3: CAILSLSSYNDQFF; DNA: TGTGCAATCCTGTCACTGAGCTCCTACAATGATCAGTTCTTC
V: TRBV28; size: many; J: TRBJ2-3; D: TRBD2; CDR3: CASSFPLAGALDTQYF; DNA: TGTGCCAGCAGTTTTCCCTTAGCGGGAGCTCTAGATACGCAGTATTTT
V: TRBV6-1; size: many; J: TRBJ1-2; D: NA; CDR3: CASTPGPKRYGYTF; DNA: TGTGCCAGCACACCGGGCCCAAAAAGATATGGCTACACCTTC
V: TRBV28; size: many; J: TRBJ2-3; D: TRBD1; CDR3: CASIQDRGGSDTQYF; DNA: TGTGCCAGCATCCAGGACAGGGGAGGGTCAGATACGCAGTATTTT
V: TRBV11-2; size: NA; J: TRBJ2-3; D: NA; CDR3: CASSRQGPLLPDTQYF; DNA: TGTGCCAGCAGCCGCCAAGGACCCCTACTCCCAGATACGCAGTATTTT
V: TRBV12-5; size: NA; J: TRBJ2-1; D: NA; CDR3: CASGLELDYYNEQFF; DNA: TGTGCTAGTGGTTTGGAACTGGACTACTACAATGAGCAGTTCTTC
V: TRBV11-2; size: few; J: TRBJ2-7; D: NA; CDR3: CASSSLTVYEQYF; DNA: TGTGCCAGCAGCTCTTTGACGGTATACGAGCAGTACTTC
V: TRBV20-1; size: many; J: TRBJ2-5; D: NA; CDR3: CSASQALGAQYF; DNA: TGCAGTGCTAGTCAGGCCCTTGGGGCCCAGTACTTC
V: TRBV20-1; size: many; J: TRBJ2-3; D: TRBD1; CDR3: CSASAGGATTDTQYF; DNA: TGCAGTGCTAGCGCAGGGGGCGCGACAACTGATACGCAGTATTTT
V: TRBV2; size: NA; J: TRBJ2-1; D: TRBD1; CDR3: CASSECGQEYNEQFF; DNA: TGTGCCAGCAGTGAATGCGGACAGGAATACAATGAGCAGTTCTTC
V: TRBV2; size: NA; J: TRBJ2-5; D: NA; CDR3: CASLSPRGKSQETQYF; DNA: TGTGCCAGCCTGAGCCCGAGAGGCAAAAGTCAAGAGACCCAGTACTTC
V: TRBV2; size: many; J: TRBJ1-1; D: NA; CDR3: CASRDNTRTEAFF; DNA: TGTGCCAGCAGAGACAATACACGCACTGAAGCTTTCTTT